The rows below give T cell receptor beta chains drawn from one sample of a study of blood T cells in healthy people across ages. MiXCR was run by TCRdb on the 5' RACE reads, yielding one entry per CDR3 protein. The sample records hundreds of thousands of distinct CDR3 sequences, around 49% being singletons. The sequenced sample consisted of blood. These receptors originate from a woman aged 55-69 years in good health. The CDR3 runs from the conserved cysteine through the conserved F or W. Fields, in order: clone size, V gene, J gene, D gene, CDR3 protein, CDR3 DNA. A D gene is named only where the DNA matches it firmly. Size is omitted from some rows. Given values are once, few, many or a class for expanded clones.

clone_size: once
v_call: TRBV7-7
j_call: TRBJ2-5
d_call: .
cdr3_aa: CASSLVGGHGETQYF
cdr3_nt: TGTGCCAGCAGCTTAGTAGGGGGGCACGGGGAGACCCAGTACTTC

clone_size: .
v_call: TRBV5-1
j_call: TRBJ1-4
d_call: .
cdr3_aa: CASSSDARDEKLFF
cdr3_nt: TGCGCCAGCAGCTCCGATGCCCGGGATGAAAAACTGTTTTTT

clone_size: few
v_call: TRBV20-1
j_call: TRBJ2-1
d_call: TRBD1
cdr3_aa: CSARAPLGTGNEQFF
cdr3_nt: TGCAGTGCTAGAGCTCCTCTAGGGACAGGGAATGAGCAGTTCTTC

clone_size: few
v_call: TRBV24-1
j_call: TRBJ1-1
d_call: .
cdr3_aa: CATSDEGRTEAFF
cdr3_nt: TGTGCCACCAGTGATGAGGGACGGACTGAAGCTTTCTTT

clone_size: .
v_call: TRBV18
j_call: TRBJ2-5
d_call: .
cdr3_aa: CASSPLDGQGETQYF
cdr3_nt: TGTGCCAGCTCACCACTGGACGGCCAAGGGGAGACCCAGTACTTC

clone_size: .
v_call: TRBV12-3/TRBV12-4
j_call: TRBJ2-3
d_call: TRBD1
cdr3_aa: CASSGTGGHDTQYF
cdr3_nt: TGTGCCAGCAGCGGGACAGGGGGTCACGATACGCAGTATTTT

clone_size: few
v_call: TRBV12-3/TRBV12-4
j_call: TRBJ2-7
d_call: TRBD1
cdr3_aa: CASSLSQGKGYEQYF
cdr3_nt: TGTGCCAGCAGTTTGTCACAGGGGAAAGGCTACGAGCAGTACTTC

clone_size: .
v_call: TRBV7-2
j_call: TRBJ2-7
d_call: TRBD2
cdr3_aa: CASSLNQGGYEQYF
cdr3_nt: TGTGCCAGCAGCTTAAACCAGGGAGGGTACGAGCAGTACTTC

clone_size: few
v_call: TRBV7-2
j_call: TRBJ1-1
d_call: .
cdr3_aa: CASSPLQGRMAFF
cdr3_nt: TGTGCCAGCAGCCCGCTACAAGGGAGGATGGCTTTCTTT

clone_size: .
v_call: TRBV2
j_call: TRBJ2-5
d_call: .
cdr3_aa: CASSRRDGETQYF
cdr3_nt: TGTGCCAGCAGCAGACGGGACGGAGAGACCCAGTACTTC

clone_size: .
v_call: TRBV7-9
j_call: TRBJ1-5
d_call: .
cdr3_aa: CASTPGGDSNQPQHF
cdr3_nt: TGTGCCAGCACCCCTGGGGGGGATAGCAATCAGCCCCAGCATTTT

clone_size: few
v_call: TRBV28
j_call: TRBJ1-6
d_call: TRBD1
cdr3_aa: CASRPGQGGSPLHF
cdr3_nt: TGTGCCAGCAGGCCGGGACAGGGAGGGTCACCCCTCCACTTT

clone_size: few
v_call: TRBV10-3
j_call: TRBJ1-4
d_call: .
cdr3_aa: CAISYATNEKLFF
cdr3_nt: TGTGCCATCTCTTACGCAACTAATGAAAAACTGTTTTTT

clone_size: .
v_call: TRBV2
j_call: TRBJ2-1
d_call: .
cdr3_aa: CASRTGPYNEQFF
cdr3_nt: TGTGCCAGCAGGACGGGGCCCTACAATGAGCAGTTCTTC

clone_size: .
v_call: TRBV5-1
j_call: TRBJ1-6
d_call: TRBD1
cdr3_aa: CASSLTGENSPLHF
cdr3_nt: TGCGCCAGCAGCCTGACAGGGGAGAATTCACCCCTCCACTTT

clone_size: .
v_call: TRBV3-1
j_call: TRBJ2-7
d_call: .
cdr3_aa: CASSHRVSYEQYF
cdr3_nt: TGTGCCAGCAGCCACAGGGTCTCCTACGAGCAGTACTTC

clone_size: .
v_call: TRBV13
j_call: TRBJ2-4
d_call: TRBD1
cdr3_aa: CASSRDRGPEQYF
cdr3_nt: TGTGCCAGCAGCCGGGACAGGGGGCCAGAGCAGTACTTC

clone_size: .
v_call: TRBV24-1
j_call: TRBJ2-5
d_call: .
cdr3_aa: CATSDFIPSRAMREETQYF
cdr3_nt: TGTGCCACCAGTGATTTCATCCCCTCCAGGGCGATGAGGGAAGAGACCCAGTACTTC

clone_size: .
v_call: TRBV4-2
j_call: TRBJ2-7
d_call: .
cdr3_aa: CASSQSDRTDPYEQYF
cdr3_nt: TGTGCCAGCAGCCAATCAGACAGGACCGACCCCTACGAGCAGTACTTC

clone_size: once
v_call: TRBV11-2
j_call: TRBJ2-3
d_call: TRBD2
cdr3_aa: CASSSAGGGTATQYF
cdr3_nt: TGTGCCAGCAGCTCCGCGGGAGGTGGCACAGCTACGCAGTATTTT

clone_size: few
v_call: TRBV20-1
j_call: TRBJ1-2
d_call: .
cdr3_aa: CSARASQGGYGYTF
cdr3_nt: TGCAGTGCTAGAGCGAGTCAGGGAGGGTATGGCTACACCTTC

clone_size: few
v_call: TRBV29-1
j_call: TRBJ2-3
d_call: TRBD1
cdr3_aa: CSVGQGQTDTQYF
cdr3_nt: TGCAGCGTTGGTCAGGGACAGACAGATACGCAGTATTTT

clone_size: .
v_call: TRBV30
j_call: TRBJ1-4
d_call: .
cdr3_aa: CAWKWGRQSNEKLFF
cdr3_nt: TGTGCCTGGAAATGGGGACGGCAGAGTAATGAAAAACTGTTTTTT

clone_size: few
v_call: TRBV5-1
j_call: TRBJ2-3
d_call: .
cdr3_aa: CASSLHHTTEGADTQYF
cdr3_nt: TGCGCCAGCAGCTTGCACCATACTACCGAGGGAGCAGATACGCAGTATTTT

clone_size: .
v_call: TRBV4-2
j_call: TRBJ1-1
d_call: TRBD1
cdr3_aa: CASSQHRPGQGVGTEAFF
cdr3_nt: TGTGCCAGCAGCCAGCACCGACCGGGACAGGGGGTGGGGACTGAAGCTTTCTTT

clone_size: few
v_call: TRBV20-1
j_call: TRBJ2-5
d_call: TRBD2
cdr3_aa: CSARLSGRAPQETQYF
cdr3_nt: TGCAGTGCTAGACTTAGCGGGAGGGCCCCCCAAGAGACCCAGTACTTC

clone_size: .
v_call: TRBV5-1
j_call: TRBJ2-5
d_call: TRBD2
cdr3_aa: CASSFALAGTQETQYF
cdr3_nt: TGCGCCAGCAGCTTTGCGCTAGCGGGGACCCAAGAGACCCAGTACTTC

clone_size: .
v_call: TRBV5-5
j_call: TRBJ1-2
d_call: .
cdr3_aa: CASVSQGVYGYTF
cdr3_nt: TGTGCCAGCGTTTCTCAGGGAGTCTATGGCTACACCTTC

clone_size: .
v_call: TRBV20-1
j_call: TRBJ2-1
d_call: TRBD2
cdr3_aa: CSQLAGVYNEQFF
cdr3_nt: TGCAGCCAACTAGCGGGGGTCTACAATGAGCAGTTCTTC

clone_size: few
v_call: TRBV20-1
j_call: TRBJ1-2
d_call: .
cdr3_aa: CSARQDHGYTF
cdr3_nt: TGCAGTGCTAGACAGGACCATGGCTACACCTTC

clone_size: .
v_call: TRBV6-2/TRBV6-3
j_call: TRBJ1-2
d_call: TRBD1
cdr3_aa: CASRAATGGANYGYTF
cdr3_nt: TGTGCCAGCAGAGCCGCTACAGGGGGCGCCAACTATGGCTACACCTTC

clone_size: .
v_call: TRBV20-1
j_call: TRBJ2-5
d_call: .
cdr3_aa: CSARADMKETQYF
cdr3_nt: TGCAGTGCTAGAGCAGACATGAAAGAGACCCAGTACTTC

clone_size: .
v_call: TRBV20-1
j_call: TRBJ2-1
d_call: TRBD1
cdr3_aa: CSAHRGRNEQFF
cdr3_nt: TGCAGTGCTCACAGGGGGCGGAATGAGCAGTTCTTC

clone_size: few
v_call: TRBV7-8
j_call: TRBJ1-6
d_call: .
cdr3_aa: CASSLAYAGGADSPLHF
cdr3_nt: TGTGCCAGCAGCTTAGCGTATGCAGGCGGCGCGGATTCACCCCTCCACTTT

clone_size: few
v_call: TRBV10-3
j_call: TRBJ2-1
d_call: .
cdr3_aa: CAISEREVAYNEQFF
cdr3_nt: TGTGCCATCAGTGAGCGTGAGGTAGCGTACAATGAGCAGTTCTTC

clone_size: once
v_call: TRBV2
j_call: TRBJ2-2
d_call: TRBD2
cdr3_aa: CADRVAGATGELFF
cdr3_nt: TGTGCCGACAGAGTAGCGGGAGCCACCGGGGAGCTGTTTTTT

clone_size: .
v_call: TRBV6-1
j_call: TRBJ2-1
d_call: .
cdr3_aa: CASRASRGSSYNERFF
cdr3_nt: TGTGCCAGCAGGGCCTCTCGGGGGAGCTCCTACAATGAGCGGTTCTTC

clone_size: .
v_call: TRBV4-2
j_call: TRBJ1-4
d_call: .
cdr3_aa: CASSQTASATNEKLFF
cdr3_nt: TGTGCCAGCAGCCAGACCGCCAGTGCAACTAATGAAAAACTGTTTTTT

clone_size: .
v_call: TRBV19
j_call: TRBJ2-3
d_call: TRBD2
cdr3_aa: CASSTGTSFATQYF
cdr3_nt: TGTGCCAGTAGTACCGGGACTAGCTTCGCTACGCAGTATTTT

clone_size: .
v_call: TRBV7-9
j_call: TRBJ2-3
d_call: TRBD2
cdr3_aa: CASSWGTSGDTDTQYF
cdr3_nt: TGTGCCAGCAGCTGGGGGACTAGCGGAGACACAGATACGCAGTATTTT

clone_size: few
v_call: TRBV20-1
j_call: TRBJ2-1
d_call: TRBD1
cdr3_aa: CSATPRTPGQGYNEQFF
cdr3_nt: TGCAGTGCTACACCGCGAACGCCGGGACAGGGCTACAATGAGCAGTTCTTC

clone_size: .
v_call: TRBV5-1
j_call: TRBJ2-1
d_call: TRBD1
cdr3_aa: CASSLGQGGDEQFF
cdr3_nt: TGCGCCAGCAGCTTGGGACAGGGCGGCGATGAGCAGTTCTTC

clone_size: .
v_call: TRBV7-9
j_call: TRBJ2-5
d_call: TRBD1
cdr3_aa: CAGSLTGGRVLQETQYF
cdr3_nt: TGTGCCGGCAGCTTAACAGGGGGCAGAGTACTCCAAGAGACCCAGTACTTC

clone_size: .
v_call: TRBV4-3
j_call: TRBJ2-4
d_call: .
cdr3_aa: CASSQSQGVENIQYF
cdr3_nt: TGCGCCAGCAGCCAGTCACAGGGAGTGGAGAACATTCAGTACTTC

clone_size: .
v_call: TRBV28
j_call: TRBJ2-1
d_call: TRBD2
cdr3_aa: CASSLYGLESDEQFF
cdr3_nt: TGTGCCAGCAGTCTCTATGGACTAGAGAGCGATGAGCAGTTCTTC

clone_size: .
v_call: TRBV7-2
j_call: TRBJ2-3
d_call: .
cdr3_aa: CAGSLWGWADTQYF
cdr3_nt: TGTGCCGGCAGCCTTTGGGGTTGGGCAGATACGCAGTATTTT

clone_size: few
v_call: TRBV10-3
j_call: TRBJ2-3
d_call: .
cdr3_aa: CAIMAGGDTQYF
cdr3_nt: TGTGCCATCATGGCAGGAGGGGATACGCAGTATTTT

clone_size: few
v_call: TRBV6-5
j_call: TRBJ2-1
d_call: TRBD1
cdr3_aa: CASSYFGTGRYNEQFF
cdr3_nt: TGTGCCAGCAGTTACTTCGGGACAGGGCGGTACAATGAGCAGTTCTTC

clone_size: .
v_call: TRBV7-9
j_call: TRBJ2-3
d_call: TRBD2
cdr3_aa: CANSPLGGGSDTQYF
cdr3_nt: TGTGCCAACAGCCCCCTCGGGGGGGGCTCAGATACGCAGTATTTC

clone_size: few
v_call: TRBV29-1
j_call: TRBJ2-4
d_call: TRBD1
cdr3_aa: CSVRRDRENIQYF
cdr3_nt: TGCAGCGTCAGAAGGGACAGGGAAAACATTCAGTACTTC

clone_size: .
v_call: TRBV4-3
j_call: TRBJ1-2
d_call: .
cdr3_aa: CASSRQRSPNYGYTF
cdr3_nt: TGCGCCAGCAGCCGCCAGCGCTCGCCTAACTATGGCTACACCTTC

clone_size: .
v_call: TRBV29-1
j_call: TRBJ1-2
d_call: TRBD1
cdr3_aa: CSVDSHSRTGNKDGYTF
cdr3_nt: TGCAGCGTTGATTCCCACTCTCGGACAGGGAATAAGGATGGCTACACCTTC

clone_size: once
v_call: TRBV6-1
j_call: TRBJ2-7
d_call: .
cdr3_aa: CASRPGGRVYEQYF
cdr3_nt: TGTGCCAGCAGACCAGGGGGGAGAGTCTACGAGCAGTACTTC